The next 25 T cell receptor beta chains were all read from a single sample in a study of T cell changes during pregnancy in multiple sclerosis. Sequenced by immunoSEQ multiplex PCR; TCRdb stores in-frame clones only, minus some. Seen here are approximately 70,000 clones, about 90% observed once, and the top ten hold about 1.5%. The sequencing used peripheral blood, collected in the second trimester of pregnancy. These receptors were obtained from a female donor in good health, enrolled as a control in a pregnancy study.

This clone was counted once. The V gene is TRBV28, the J gene TRBJ2-5, with TRBD2 matching 7 bases. Per germline, CDR1 MDHEN and CDR2 SYDVKM. This CDR3 comprises 15 residues. V shed 6 bases, J shed 2 bases, and the junction held 9 bases outside the gene matches. CDR3 loop: CASRGAPGLQETQYF. The CDR3 coding sequence is TGTGCCAGCAGAGGGGCTCCGGGACTACAAGAGACCCAGTACTTC. The whole variable domain, remainder taken from reference TRBV28 and TRBJ2-5, is DVKVTQSSRYLVKRTGEKVFLECVQDMDHENMFWYRQDPGLGLRLIYFSYDVKMKEKGDIPEGYSVSREKKERFSLILESASTNQTSMYLCASRGAPGLQETQYFGPGTRLLVL.

The V gene is TRBV7-9, the J gene TRBJ2-7, with 8 bases identical to TRBD1. The CDR3 consists of 14 residues. The V and J ends lost 5 bases and 3 bases, in that order; junction bases with no gene match: 6. Germline assignment: CDR1 SEHNR and CDR2 FQNEAQ (reference sequence). In nucleotides, the CDR3 is TGTGCCAGCAGCCGGACAGGGATTAACTACGAGCAGTACTTC. This translates into CASSRTGINYEQYF.

This chain joins TRBV12-5 and TRBJ1-1; D unresolved. V lost 6 bases to trimming and J lost 4 bases, with 9 bases between them. Germline loops: CDR1 LGHNT, CDR2 FRNRAP. The CDR3 is 12 amino acids. The CDR3 DNA reads TGTGCTAGTGGCCTGCATAGCACTGAAGCTTTCTTT. Its translation is CASGLHSTEAFF.

The chain employs TRBV4-3 and TRBJ1-1, with a possible D match to TRBD1 (5 bases). This CDR3 is built from 14 residues. V shed 0 bases and J shed 3 bases, with 8 bases lying between them. The V gene's germline CDR1 is LGHNA and CDR2 YSLEER. CDR3 coding DNA: TGCGCCAGCAGCCAAGAATGGGGGGACACTGAAGCTTTCTTT. The encoded protein is CASSQEWGDTEAFF.

In this sample, this clone turned up once. The rearrangement links TRBV27 to TRBJ2-5; D possibly corresponds to TRBD2 (6 bases). Trimming took 6 bases from V and 4 from J, leaving 15 bases between them. This CDR3 contains 14 residues. CDR1 is MNHEY, CDR2 SMNVEV, per germline (reference sequence). The chain's CDR3 is CASSVTAGPETQYF. The CDR3 DNA is TGTGCCAGCAGCGTCACAGCGGGCCCAGAGACCCAGTACTTC.

The chain uses TRBV21-1 and TRBJ2-3; the table's D call TRBD2 went unverified against the DNA. TRBV21-1 is termed a pseudogene. The CDR3 consists of 17 residues. The CDR3 sequence is CASSKAPSGREADTQYF. The CDR3 DNA follows: TGTGCCAGCAGCAAAGCCCCTAGCGGGAGGGAAGCAGATACGCAGTATTTT.

V usage is TRBV10-1 and J usage is TRBJ2-7; 7 nucleotides match TRBD1. Trimming took 3 bases from V and 6 from J; bases not matched to a gene: 8. CDR1 and CDR2 from the germline V gene are WNHNN and SYGVQD (reference sequence). The length of the CDR3 is 14 residues. The CDR3 sequence: CASSEGGDPSEQYF. Written as DNA, the CDR3 is TGCGCCAGCAGTGAAGGGGGCGACCCCTCCGAGCAGTACTTC.

This chain joins TRBV5-5 and TRBJ2-1; D might be TRBD2 (6 bases). The length of the CDR3 is 13 residues. Trimming took 4 bases from V and 9 from J, leaving 14 bases between them. CDR1 is SGHKS and CDR2 is YYEKEE in the germline V gene (reference sequence). Written as DNA, the CDR3 is TGTGCCAGCAGCCCGGACTATTTAGCTGAGCAGTTCTTC. This encodes CASSPDYLAEQFF. Full variable domain (remainder filled in from reference TRBV5-5 and TRBJ2-1): DAGVTQSPTHLIKTRGQQVTLRCSPISGHKSVSWYQQVLGQGPQFIFQYYEKEERGRGNFPDRFSARQFPNYSSELNVNALLLGDSALYLCASSPDYLAEQFFGPGTRLTVL.

CDR3 loop: CASSLGHPAGELFF. In DNA form, the CDR3 reads TGCGCCAGCAGCCTTGGGCACCCCGCCGGGGAGCTGTTTTTT. This chain uses TRBV5-1 with TRBJ2-2, with unresolved D. V was shortened by 4 bases and J by 6 bases, with 13 bases between the two germline ends. CDR1 and CDR2 from the germline V gene are SGHRS and YFSETQ. This CDR3 has 14 amino acids. Full variable domain (missing parts from reference TRBV5-1 and TRBJ2-2): KAGVTQTPRYLIKTRGQQVTLSCSPISGHRSVSWYQQTPGQGLQFLFEYFSETQRNKGNFPGRFSGRQFSNSRSEMNVSTLELGDSALYLCASSLGHPAGELFFGEGSRLTVL.

The chain has TRBV10-1 and TRBJ2-2, with a weak D call TRBD1 (6 bases). The germline V gene has CDR1 WNHNN and CDR2 SYGVQD (reference sequence). The CDR3 covers 16 residues. Deletions cut 4 bases from V and 0 bases from J, with 12 bases between. As DNA, the CDR3 is TGCGCCAGCAGTGCCCCGGGACAAACGAACACCGGGGAGCTGTTTTTT. Protein sequence: CASSAPGQTNTGELFF.

The V and J genes are TRBV5-5 and TRBJ1-5; D is uncertain. The V gene lost 4 bases and the J gene lost 5 bases, with 13 bases spanning the gap. Per the germline V gene, CDR1 is SGHKS and CDR2 is YYEKEE (reference sequence). The CDR3 is made up of 14 amino acids. DNA for the CDR3: TGTGCCAGCAGCCGGGGTCGTGGGGATCAGCCCCAGCATTTT. Translating gives CASSRGRGDQPQHF. Drawing the rest from reference TRBV5-5 and TRBJ1-5, the complete variable domain is DAGVTQSPTHLIKTRGQQVTLRCSPISGHKSVSWYQQVLGQGPQFIFQYYEKEERGRGNFPDRFSARQFPNYSSELNVNALLLGDSALYLCASSRGRGDQPQHFGDGTRLSIL.

J is TRBJ2-7 and V is TRBV4-1; TRBD2 aligns across 8 bases. This CDR3 is built from 15 residues. Germline V gene data show CDR1 as MGHRA and CDR2 as YSYEKL. The ends lost 2 bases at V and 6 bases at J; junction bases unmatched: 9. DNA of the CDR3: TGCGCCAGCAGCCAAACTAGCGGAGAGGGGCGCGAGCAGTACTTC. Its translation is CASSQTSGEGREQYF.

V is TRBV9 and J is TRBJ2-1, with D unclear. Per germline, CDR1 SGDLS and CDR2 YYNGEE. The CDR3 runs to 14 residues. V was shortened by 0 bases and J by 6 bases, with 10 bases between the two germline ends. In DNA, the CDR3 is TGTGCCAGCAGCGTAGGAGTTCCTTCCAATGAGCAGTTCTTC. It codes for CASSVGVPSNEQFF.

The chain uses TRBV5-6 and TRBJ1-2; D gene uncertain. V was pared by 6 bases and J by 8 bases, with 20 bases between. This CDR3 is built from 14 residues. The germline V gene encodes CDR1 SGHDT and CDR2 YYEEEE. In DNA, the CDR3 is TGTGCCAGCACCGACCCGCGGGGAGGTAGGGGCTACACCTTC. Residues: CASTDPRGGRGYTF. The whole variable domain, remainder taken from reference TRBV5-6 and TRBJ1-2, is DAGVTQSPTHLIKTRGQQVTLRCSPKSGHDTVSWYQQALGQGPQFIFQYYEEEERQRGNFPDRFSGHQFPNYSSELNVNALLLGDSALYLCASTDPRGGRGYTFGSGTRLTVV.

The V and J genes are TRBV6-5 and TRBJ1-6; D gene uncertain. Germline CDR1 MNHEY, CDR2 SVGAGI. The CDR3 is made up of 14 amino acids. Trimming removed 0 bases at V and 11 bases at J, with 11 bases between. The CDR3 DNA reads TGTGCCAGCAGTTACTCAGGTGGGGAGACACCCCTCCACTTT. Amino acids: CASSYSGGETPLHF.

The gene calls are TRBV2 and TRBJ2-7; 12 bases agree with TRBD2. The germline V gene has CDR1 SNHLY and CDR2 FYNNEI. CDR3 length equals 15 residues. V lost 6 bases, J lost 2 bases, and 5 bases stayed unmatched. CDR3 sequence (DNA): TGTGCCAGCAGGCAAGGACTAGCGGGGACCTACGAGCAGTACTTC. Its translation is CASRQGLAGTYEQYF. Filled out from reference TRBV2 and TRBJ2-7, the complete variable domain reads EPEVTQTPSHQVTQMGQEVILRCVPISNHLYFYWYRQILGQKVEFLVSFYNNEISEKSEIFDDQFSVERPDGSNFTLKIRSTKLEDSAMYFCASRQGLAGTYEQYFGPGTRLTVT.

This chain links TRBV29-1 with TRBJ2-3; 7 positions agree with TRBD2. Trimming took 5 bases from V and 1 from J; bases not matched to a gene: 24. Germline values: CDR1 SQVTM, CDR2 ANQGSEA. The CDR3 spans 20 residues. CDR3 in amino acids: CSVKGLWDRAGRSRTDTQYF. The CDR3 coding sequence is TGCAGCGTTAAGGGGTTATGGGATAGAGCGGGACGGTCGCGCACAGATACGCAGTATTTT.

This rearrangement joins TRBV7-8 to TRBJ1-4, with TRBD1 identical over 8 bases. Looked up from germline, CDR1 is SGHVS and CDR2 is FQNEAQ. CDR3 length: 16 residues. With 5 bases clipped from V and 8 bases from J, the junction kept 13 bases outside the gene matches. The CDR3 sequence is CASSLEMDREGEKLFF. The CDR3 coding sequence is TGTGCCAGCAGCCTAGAGATGGACAGGGAGGGAGAAAAACTGTTTTTT. The whole variable domain, remainder taken from reference TRBV7-8 and TRBJ1-4, is GAGVSQSPRYKVAKRGQDVALRCDPISGHVSLFWYQQALGQGPEFLTYFQNEAQLDKSGLPSDRFFAERPEGSVSTLKIQRTQQEDSAVYLCASSLEMDREGEKLFFGSGTQLSVL.

The sample holds a few counts of this clone. The gene calls are TRBV5-1 and TRBJ2-1, with D possibly being TRBD1 (6 bases). The CDR3 sequence is 14 residues long. Germline lookup yields CDR1 SGHRS and CDR2 YFSETQ. V lost 0 bases and J 3 bases, leaving 7 bases between the germline ends. CDR3 nucleotides: TGCGCCAGCAGCTTGGAGGACAGCTACAATGAGCAGTTCTTC. It codes for CASSLEDSYNEQFF.

This chain connects TRBV10-3 to TRBJ1-2, with 11 bases that match TRBD1. The CDR3 has 15 residues. Germline CDR1 reads ENHRY; CDR2 reads SYGVKD. With 4 bases clipped from V and 4 bases from J, the junction kept 5 bases outside the gene matches. CDR3 amino acids: CAISAEGQGVYGYTF. The CDR3 DNA follows: TGTGCCATCAGTGCAGAGGGACAGGGGGTCTATGGCTACACCTTC.

The chain links TRBV4-1 to TRBJ1-1, with 7 bases lining up with TRBD1. V shed 1 base and J 7 bases; nucleotides not matched to a gene: 3. Germline V gives CDR1 MGHRA, CDR2 YSYEKL. This CDR3 comprises 13 residues. CDR3 sequence: CASSQVGQVEAFF. The DNA of the CDR3 is TGCGCCAGCAGCCAAGTAGGACAGGTTGAAGCTTTCTTT.

The chain employs TRBV2 and TRBJ2-1; 8 nucleotides align to TRBD1. V shed 4 bases, J shed 1 base, and the junction held 3 bases outside the gene matches. Looked up from germline, CDR1 is SNHLY and CDR2 is FYNNEI. The CDR3 is made up of 15 amino acids. CDR3 residues: CASSVRQGSYNEQFF. CDR3 DNA sequence: TGTGCCAGCAGTGTCAGACAGGGGTCCTACAATGAGCAGTTCTTC.

The chain combines TRBV5-1 with TRBJ2-5, with TRBD1 identical over 8 bases. This CDR3 comprises 13 residues. The germline V gene has CDR1 SGHRS and CDR2 YFSETQ. The junction had 5 bases not matched to a gene; V was cut back by 4 bases and J by 6 bases. The CDR3 DNA follows: TGCGCCAGCAGCCCTGGACAGGGACAGACCCAGTACTTC. This codes for CASSPGQGQTQYF.

This clone appeared a single time. The chain carries TRBV28 and TRBJ1-5; unclear D gene. V was cut by 8 bases and J by 2 bases, with 7 bases left in between. The CDR3 is 12 amino acids. Germline CDR1 and CDR2: MDHEN and SYDVKM. CDR3 region: CASGGGNQPQHF. Here the CDR3 DNA reads TGTGCCAGCGGAGGAGGCAATCAGCCCCAGCATTTT.

The chain employs TRBV7-2 and TRBJ2-1; 8 nucleotides match TRBD2. Per the germline V gene, CDR1 is SGHTA and CDR2 is FQGNSA. V shed 1 base and J 4 bases; nucleotides not matched to a gene: 6. The CDR3 is 16 amino acids. CDR3 nucleotides: TGTGCCAGCAGCTTAGATGCGGGGGGCGGGTACAATGAGCAGTTCTTC. Encoded protein: CASSLDAGGGYNEQFF.